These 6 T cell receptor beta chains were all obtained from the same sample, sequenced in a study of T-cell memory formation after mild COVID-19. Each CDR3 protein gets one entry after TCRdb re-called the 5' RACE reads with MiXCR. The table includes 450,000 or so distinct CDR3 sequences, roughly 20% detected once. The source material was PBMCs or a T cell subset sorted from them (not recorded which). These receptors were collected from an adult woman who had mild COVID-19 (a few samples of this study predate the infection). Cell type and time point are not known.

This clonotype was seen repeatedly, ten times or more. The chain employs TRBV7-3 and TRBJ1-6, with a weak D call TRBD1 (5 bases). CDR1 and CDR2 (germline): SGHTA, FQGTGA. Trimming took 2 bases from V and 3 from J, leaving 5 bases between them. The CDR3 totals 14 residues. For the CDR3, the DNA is TGTGCCAGCAGCTTAGGACACTATAATTCACCCCTCCACTTT. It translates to CASSLGHYNSPLHF.

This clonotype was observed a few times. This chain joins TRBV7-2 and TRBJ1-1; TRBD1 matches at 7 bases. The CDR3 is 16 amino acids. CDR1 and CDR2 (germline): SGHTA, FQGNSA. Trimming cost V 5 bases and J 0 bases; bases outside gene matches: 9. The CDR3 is CASSPQGQIMNTEAFF. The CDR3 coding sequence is TGTGCCAGCAGCCCCCAGGGACAGATAATGAACACTGAAGCTTTCTTT.

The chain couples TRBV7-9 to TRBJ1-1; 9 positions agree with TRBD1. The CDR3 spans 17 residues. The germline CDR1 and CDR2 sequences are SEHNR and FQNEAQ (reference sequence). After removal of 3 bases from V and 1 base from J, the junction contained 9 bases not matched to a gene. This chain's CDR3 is CASSLISGQGRNTEAFF. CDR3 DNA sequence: TGTGCCAGCAGCTTGATCTCAGGACAGGGGCGGAACACTGAAGCTTTCTTT.

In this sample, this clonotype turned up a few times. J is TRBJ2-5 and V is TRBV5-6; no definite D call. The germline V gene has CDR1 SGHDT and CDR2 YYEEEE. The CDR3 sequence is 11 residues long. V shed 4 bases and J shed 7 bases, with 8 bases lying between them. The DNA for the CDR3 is TGTGCCAGCAGCGTTTTGGTGACCCAGTACTTC. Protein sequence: CASSVLVTQYF. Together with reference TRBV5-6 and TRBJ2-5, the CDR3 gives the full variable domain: DAGVTQSPTHLIKTRGQQVTLRCSPKSGHDTVSWYQQALGQGPQFIFQYYEEEERQRGNFPDRFSGHQFPNYSSELNVNALLLGDSALYLCASSVLVTQYFGPGTRLLVL.

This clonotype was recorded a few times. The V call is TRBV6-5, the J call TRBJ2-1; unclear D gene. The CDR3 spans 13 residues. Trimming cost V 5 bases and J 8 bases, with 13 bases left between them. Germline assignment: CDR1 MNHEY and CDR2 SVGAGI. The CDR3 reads CASSRTVGDEQFF. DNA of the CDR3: TGTGCCAGCAGTAGGACCGTTGGGGATGAGCAGTTCTTC.

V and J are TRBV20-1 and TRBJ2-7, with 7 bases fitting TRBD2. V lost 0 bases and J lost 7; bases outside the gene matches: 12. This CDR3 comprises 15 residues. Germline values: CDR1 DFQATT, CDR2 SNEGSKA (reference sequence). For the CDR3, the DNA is TGCAGTGCTAGAGATTGGGTGGCGGGAGATAGGGAGCAGTACTTC. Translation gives CSARDWVAGDREQYF.